The source of this T cell receptor (beta chain) is a study of response to subunit inactivated influenza vaccine. Each CDR3 protein gets one entry after TCRdb re-called the RT-PCR reads with MiXCR. Altogether about 610,000 distinct CDR3 sequences are present, 12% to 15% being singletons, with the ten largest covering over 8.5%. As concerns this clonotype: What it recognizes is unknown.

Study results and caveats: It was the authors' suggestion that each seasonal influenza vaccination recruits few new T cells.

CDR1 and CDR2 from the germline V gene are MNHNS and SASEGT. The CDR3 is made up of 17 amino acids. V lost 5 bases and J lost 0; bases outside the gene matches: 5. V and J are TRBV6-1 and TRBJ2-2; TRBD2 agrees at 11 bases. This receptor was obtained from a man aged 45-65 years who received an inactivated influenza vaccine. Sequenced material: PBMCs from blood, taken approximately 13 days after vaccination. The CDR3 is CASSKRLAGSNTGELFF. The CDR3 DNA reads as TGTGCCAGCAGTAAGAGACTAGCGGGGTCGAACACCGGGGAGCTGTTTTTT.